This T cell receptor beta chain emerged from a study of cytomegalovirus exposure and HLA in healthy donors. Trimming left V 5 bases short and J 4 bases short, with 22 bases between. CDR1 is SGHTA and CDR2 is FQGTGA in the germline V gene. The CDR3 covers 17 residues. Assay: immunoSEQ multiplex PCR; the TCRdb copy retains only in-frame clones and omits some. The sample lists about 130,000 clones; about 90% were seen once. Study-wide points: Investigators reported approximately 150 TCR beta chains as tied to cytomegalovirus.

On this clone itself: Antigen unknown.

Sequencing was performed on PBMCs. This clonotype originated in a woman in her 30s in good health and CMV-seropositive. The chain combines TRBV7-3 with TRBJ2-3; tentative D call: TRBD2 (6 bases). The CDR3 sequence: CASSVLGGLGRSDTQYF. The CDR3 bases are TGTGCCAGCAGCGTACTGGGGGGTCTCGGACGGTCAGATACGCAGTATTTT.